Sequencing of this T cell receptor beta chain was carried out in a study of shared clonotypes between healthy human individuals. Clones were sequenced by immunoSEQ multiplex PCR, and TCRdb holds only the in-frame ones, with some missing. The table shows approximately 2.4 million clones, with more than 90% occurring only once. Looked up from germline, CDR1 is LNHDA and CDR2 is SQIVND (reference sequence). V lost 4 bases and J lost 6; bases outside the gene matches: 7. The CDR3 loop spans 15 amino acids. The sample taken for sequencing was naive CD4+ T cells sorted from blood. The subset is: CD45RA+ positively selected. V is TRBV19 and J is TRBJ2-2; the match to TRBD2 covers 8 bases. This receptor was identified in a man between 18 and 35 years old in good health. This CDR3 is CASSKDGRAAGELFF. As DNA, the CDR3 is TGTGCCAGTAGTAAGGACGGGAGGGCCGCCGGGGAGCTGTTTTTT.